This T cell receptor beta chain was observed in a study of blood T cells in healthy people across ages. Study-level points and caveats: In the absence of known donor CMV status, changes in expanded clonotypes were possibly confounded. Considered underestimates were the diversity estimates obtained from one million T cells.

In germline, CDR1 is LNHNV, CDR2 YYDKDF (reference sequence). With 2 bases clipped from V and 1 base from J, the junction kept 6 bases outside the gene matches. The CDR3 has 16 residues. Notes on this clonotype: Its matching antigen is unknown.

Individuals who donated were healthy Caucasians from Russia aged roughly 6 to 90. Next came a second PCR, run for roughly 6 to 11 cycles, which used a sample-barcoded 5' primer along with a J-beta primer mix. Each CDR3 protein is one row after TCRdb ran MiXCR on the 5' RACE reads. Here the sample spans about 1 million distinct CDR3 sequences, around 43% being singletons. The TCR comes from an older woman in good health. The chain is built from TRBV15 and TRBJ2-3, with TRBD2 matching over 7 bases. The source material was blood. The CDR3 loop reads CATSRFQSGGTDTQYF. CDR3 nucleotides: TGTGCCACCAGCAGATTTCAGAGCGGGGGCACAGATACGCAGTATTTT.